This TCR beta chain was identified during a study of blood T cell repertoires in COVID-19. Study overall: Acute and convalescent COVID-19 samples came from the United States, Italy and Spain. Sample material is recorded as cDNA or gDNA derived from T cells, B-cell-depleted T cells, or PBMCs.

Germline V gives CDR1 SGHAT, CDR2 FQNNGV. V lost 4 bases and J 4 bases, leaving 13 bases between the germline ends. This CDR3 has 14 residues. Recovered Cohort 3 donors showed two negative PCRs, clearance, or symptom resolution. TCRdb's copy holds only in-frame clones and misses some; the assay was immunoSEQ multiplex PCR. Found here are 200,000 to 300,000 clones, under 90% of them singletons; the top ten hold more than 1.5%. This clone showed up just a few times. The chain employs TRBV11-2 and TRBJ1-1; D is uncertain. The sequencing input was PBMCs or T cells enriched from blood (not recorded which). The receptor comes from a man aged 35 to 55 who had recovered from COVID-19. CDR3 sequence (DNA): TGTGCCAGCAGCTACCGGGAGGTTGGCACTGAAGCTTTCTTT. Amino acid sequence: CASSYREVGTEAFF.